Listed below are T cell receptor beta chains from one sample, sequenced in a study of blood T cell repertoires in COVID-19. Produced via immunoSEQ multiplex PCR; TCRdb's table is partial and in-frame only. Of 250,000 to 300,000 clones listed, roughly 87% are singletons. Sequencing was carried out using peripheral blood. All receptors come from a woman between 50 and 59 years old who had recovered from COVID-19. The conserved cysteine and the conserved F or W are not part of the CDR3 here. Size is omitted from some rows. Given values are once, few, many or a class for expanded clones.

.	TRBV5-4	ASSLMGGLAKNIQY
once	TRBV7-7	ASSLGAVNEQF
.	TRBV4-1	ASSHTDRANYGYT
.	TRBV5-6	ASSLTGARNYGYT
.	TRBV5-8	ASSNQGGSNQPQH
.	TRBV5-8	ASTLQGQLNTEAF
.	TRBV24-1	ATTSGRCPTLEY
.	TRBV7-3	ASSLGLAGVNEQF
.	TRBV5-4	ASSFPGGLAGGAYNEQF
.	TRBV5-1	ASSLGADGELF
.	TRBV6-1	ASSDSLQRGGPQH
.	TRBV4-3	ASSQERDSNYGYT
once	TRBV7-2	ASSLFGQGSATNEKLF
once	TRBV4-1	ASSPQGAEAF
.	TRBV19	ASSNPYRGPGGPQH
once	TRBV7-2	ASRRDRGGNEQF
.	TRBV11-3	ASSLGQGDLDEQF
.	TRBV5-1	ASSLEGTSGAAGI
.	TRBV9	ASSPHGGASSNTGELF
.	TRBV9	ASSVGENGLATDTQY
.	TRBV18	ASSPQGGRAYGYT
.	TRBV12-5	ASGEGFRELF
.	TRBV5-1	ASSSVPGQGLGRGNTIY
.	TRBV11-2	ASSLKPGTSGTYEQY
.	TRBV21-1	ASSKRSQTTSGSNEQF
.	TRBV4-2	ASSQDAGTGIYYEQY
.	TRBV30	AVIYPGTGFKTDTQY
.	TRBV7-2	ASSLLVTGYTEAF
once	TRBV6-6	ASSPQTGGEYGYT
few	TRBV7-2	ASSSGTGGNTIY
.	TRBV7-2	ASSLFRGGGEAF
.	TRBV29-1	SVDWAGVTF
.	TRBV9	ASSATGASDTQY
.	TRBV10-3	AIRGGQETQY
.	TRBV6-5	ASIKRVGEETEAF
.	TRBV19	ASSIPGGAHEQY
once	TRBV4-2	ASSQEGQGEIGAF
.	TRBV6-5	ASPFRGGAGTEAF
.	TRBV7-3	ASSSYNQETQY
.	TRBV5-6	ASSLGLTGGRTNEKLF
.	TRBV7-9	ASSPPPISYEQY
few	TRBV5-5	ASSLVPGANTEAF
few	TRBV7-9	ASSLAADYGYT
once	TRBV5-5	ASSFRGQGIGDTEAF
.	TRBV2	ASSATGGNQPQH
.	TRBV6-5	ATRLAGYSYEQY
.	TRBV5-1	ASRPGQGADGYT
.	TRBV9	ASSRTGKGEKLF
.	TRBV5-1	ASSLGTGGPHEQY
.	TRBV7-2	ASSPTSGKGGELF
.	TRBV18	ASSPEDRGPTYEQY
.	TRBV5-1	ASSLSGGNYGYT
.	TRBV5-4	ASSHRGSSYEQY
.	TRBV4-3	ASSQDGTGGGMYYGYT
.	TRBV25-1	ASSESGQGANGYT